These 10 T cell receptor beta chains were sequenced from one sample in a study of T cell responses to AZD1222 COVID-19 vaccine. Repertoires were generated with immunoSEQ multiplex PCR, while TCRdb's copy carries only in-frame clones and drops some. The sample has approximately 17,000 clones, more than 70% seen once. Sample: peripheral blood, taken 28 days after the second AZD1222 dose. The origin of the receptors is an adult who received the AZD1222 COVID-19 vaccine.

The rearrangement links TRBV29-1 to TRBJ1-5; D gene uncertain. The germline V gene encodes CDR1 SQVTM and CDR2 ANQGSEA. The CDR3 has 13 residues. V was clipped by 5 bases and J by 5 bases, with 13 bases between them. CDR3 in DNA: TGCAGCGTTAGTCTTAGGGCCGATCAGCCCCAGCATTTT. It codes for CSVSLRADQPQHF. Filled out from reference TRBV29-1 and TRBJ1-5, the complete variable domain reads SAVISQKPSRDICQRGTSLTIQCQVDSQVTMMFWYRQQPGQSLTLIATANQGSEATYESGFVIDKFPISRPNLTFSTLTVSNMSPEDSSIYLCSVSLRADQPQHFGDGTRLSIL.

This clone was counted only a few times. The genes are TRBV18 and TRBJ2-7, with D perhaps TRBD1 or TRBD2 (5 bases each). This CDR3 is built from 14 residues. V was shortened by 2 bases and J by 1 base, with 9 bases between the two germline ends. Germline V CDR1 and CDR2: KGHSH, LQKENI. The CDR3 DNA is TGTGCCAGCTCACCAGATGGGGGATCCTACGAGCAGTACTTC. Amino acid sequence: CASSPDGGSYEQYF.

This clone was counted only a few times. This chain joins TRBV5-1 and TRBJ1-5; no clear D gene. The V gene's germline CDR1 is SGHRS and CDR2 YFSETQ. This CDR3 contains 14 residues. Deletions cut 1 base from V and 2 bases from J, with 7 bases between. The CDR3 DNA is TGCGCCAGCAGCTTGTCAGGCGGCAATCAGCCCCAGCATTTT. It is translated as CASSLSGGNQPQHF.

This clone was detected a few times. This chain links TRBV7-9 with TRBJ2-1; D is uncertain. Germline CDR1 reads SEHNR; CDR2 reads FQNEAQ (reference sequence). The CDR3 extends over 15 amino acids. V was clipped by 2 bases and J by 6 bases, with 14 bases between them. In DNA form, the CDR3 reads TGTGCCAGCAGCTTAAAACGTAGGGTAGGCAATGAGCAGTTCTTC. Translation: CASSLKRRVGNEQFF.

V and J are TRBV6-6 and TRBJ2-7, with 10 bases that match TRBD1. The CDR3 has 16 amino acids. J gave up 5 bases and V 0 bases, and 7 bases lay outside the gene matches. Per germline, CDR1 MNHNY and CDR2 SVGAGI (reference sequence). The DNA of the CDR3 is TGTGCCAGCAGTTACTCTGCGGGACAGGGGTATGACGAGCAGTACTTC. It encodes CASSYSAGQGYDEQYF.

The chain links TRBV7-9 to TRBJ2-7; 10 bases align to TRBD1. The CDR3 runs 14 residues. Germline CDR1 reads SEHNR; CDR2 reads FQNEAQ (reference sequence). V lost 6 bases to trimming and J lost 4 bases; unmatched junction nucleotides: 6. The CDR3 bases are TGTGCCAGCAGTTACGGGACAGGGGAATACGAGCAGTACTTC. Translating gives CASSYGTGEYEQYF.

This clone has only a few counts. V usage is TRBV11-2 and J usage is TRBJ1-4; 7 nucleotides align to TRBD1. CDR1 SGHAT and CDR2 FQNNGV come from the germline V gene. J lost 4 bases, V lost 3 bases, and 8 bases had no gene match. The CDR3 runs to 16 residues. The CDR3 coding sequence is TGTGCCAGCAGCTTGGCCCGGACAGGAGTTAATGAAAAACTGTTTTTT. As protein: CASSLARTGVNEKLFF.

The V call is TRBV7-9, the J call TRBJ2-7; D remains ambiguous. The V gene's germline CDR1 is SEHNR and CDR2 FQNEAQ (reference sequence). This CDR3 region has 15 residues. The germline V and J ends were trimmed by 3 bases and 0 bases, with 12 bases remaining between them. As DNA, the CDR3 is TGTGCCAGCAGCTTCCCCGGTAGGAGCTCCTACGAGCAGTACTTC. Encoded protein: CASSFPGRSSYEQYF. The variable domain in full, with the rest retrieved from reference TRBV7-9 and TRBJ2-7, is DTGVSQNPRHKITKRGQNVTFRCDPISEHNRLYWYRQTLGQGPEFLTYFQNEAQLEKSRLLSDRFSAERPKGSFSTLEIQRTEQGDSAMYLCASSFPGRSSYEQYFGPGTRLTVT.

The V call is TRBV4-1, the J call TRBJ1-4, with 9 nucleotides matching TRBD1. The germline CDR1 and CDR2 sequences are MGHRA and YSYEKL. The junction had 4 bases not matched to a gene; V was cut back by 6 bases and J by 5 bases. The CDR3 totals 14 residues. CDR3 sequence (DNA): TGCGCCAGCAGGGGGACAGGGATGAATGAAAAACTGTTTTTT. This sequence encodes CASRGTGMNEKLFF.

The J gene is TRBJ1-2, the V gene TRBV15; the match to TRBD1 covers 8 bases. Trimming at V came to 3 bases and at J to 8 bases, leaving 14 bases not matched to a gene. The germline V gene has CDR1 LNHNV and CDR2 YYDKDF (reference sequence). This CDR3 comprises 16 residues. CDR3 residues: CATSSATQGQGLGYTF. In DNA form, the CDR3 reads TGTGCCACCAGCAGTGCCACCCAAGGACAGGGTTTAGGCTACACCTTC.